One sample yielded the 32 T cell receptor beta chains listed below, sequenced in a study of identical twins. MiXCR, run by TCRdb on the 5' RACE reads, gives a single entry per CDR3 protein. The data show 550,000 to 800,000 distinct CDR3 sequences, about 7.1% seen once. The sample was also linked to a second study, of yellow fever vaccine responses in identical twins.

The sample comprised PBMCs. The receptors derive from a woman younger than 30 in good health.

This clonotype was counted many times. A read error may be the cause here, since a much bigger clone is one base away. This sequence joins TRBV7-9 and TRBJ1-1, with unresolved D. V was clipped by 2 bases and J by 4 bases, with 8 bases between them. In germline, CDR1 is SEHNR, CDR2 FQNEAQ (reference sequence). CDR3 size: 13 residues. As DNA, the CDR3 is TGTGCCAGCAGCTTACAGGAGAGCACTGAAGCTTTCTTT. It codes for CASSLQESTEAFF.

This clonotype occurred many times. The V and J genes are TRBV20-1 and TRBJ2-1; 10 bases are shared with TRBD2. The CDR3 runs 18 residues. The V gene's germline CDR1 is DFQATT and CDR2 SNEGSKA (reference sequence). J lost 2 bases, V lost 0 bases, and 10 bases had no gene match. The CDR3 reads CSARDPGLAETPYNEQFF. The CDR3 DNA reads as TGCAGTGCTAGAGATCCCGGACTAGCGGAAACCCCCTACAATGAGCAGTTCTTC.

This clonotype was found a few times. This chain links TRBV7-2 with TRBJ1-5; D remains ambiguous. In germline, CDR1 is SGHTA, CDR2 FQGNSA. This CDR3 contains 15 residues. With 2 bases removed from V and 1 base from J, the gap between germline ends came to 9 bases. This CDR3 is CASSLIRESNQPQHF. The CDR3, as DNA: TGTGCCAGCAGCTTAATCCGGGAGAGCAATCAGCCCCAGCATTTT.

This clonotype was picked up many times. V usage is TRBV20-1 and J usage is TRBJ1-1; unclear D gene. V lost 4 bases, J lost 0 bases, and 12 bases lay in between. Germline-derived CDR1 and CDR2 are DFQATT and SNEGSKA (reference sequence). This CDR3 has 14 residues. CDR3 DNA sequence: TGCAGTGCTACCGGGTCCGGCGTGAACACTGAAGCTTTCTTT. It specifies CSATGSGVNTEAFF.

In the case of this clonotype: One end of the junction varies from germline; a read error may be responsible. The V and J genes are TRBV29-1 and TRBJ2-7; TRBD2 matches 12 bases. The CDR3 runs 15 residues. Germline V lookup: CDR1 SQVTM, CDR2 ANQGSEA. CDR3 in DNA: TGCAGCGTTACGACCTCCGGGACTAGCGGGTACGAGCACTACTTC. Translating it yields CSVTTSGTSGYEHYF.

This clonotype showed up just a few times. The genes are TRBV11-2 and TRBJ2-3; TRBD2 matches at 8 bases. Germline-derived CDR1 and CDR2 are SGHAT and FQNNGV. This CDR3 contains 15 residues. Unmatched junction bases numbered 4, after V lost 3 bases and J lost 2 bases. The CDR3 region is CASSFIAGITDTQYF. The CDR3 DNA reads TGTGCCAGCAGCTTTATAGCGGGGATCACAGATACGCAGTATTTT.

This clonotype turned up a few times. The J gene is TRBJ2-3, the V gene TRBV12-3 or TRBV12-4, with 7 bases fitting TRBD2. The CDR3 runs to 14 residues. The ends lost 3 bases at V and 6 bases at J; junction bases unmatched: 6. CDR3 in DNA: TGTGCCAGCAGTTTTCTCCTAGCGGAGGATACGCAGTATTTT. This codes for CASSFLLAEDTQYF.

This clonotype came up many times. The chain employs TRBV7-3 and TRBJ2-3, with 13 nucleotides matching TRBD2. The CDR3 runs to 19 residues. Trimming removed 0 bases from V and 0 bases from J; junction bases left unmatched: 6. In germline, CDR1 is SGHTA, CDR2 FQGTGA. CDR3 protein: CASSLTGGLAGPSTDTQYF. Written as DNA, the CDR3 is TGTGCCAGCAGCTTAACGGGGGGACTAGCGGGGCCGAGCACAGATACGCAGTATTTT.

This clonotype has more than one count but fewer than ten. The chain joins TRBV28 to TRBJ2-1; possible D gene TRBD1, 6 bases. Germline CDR1 MDHEN, CDR2 SYDVKM. The germline V and J ends were trimmed by 7 bases and 6 bases, with 16 bases remaining between them. The CDR3 extends over 14 amino acids. CDR3 nucleotide sequence: TGTGCCAGCACGTCTGGGGGCCATCGCAATGAGCAGTTCTTC. Its translation: CASTSGGHRNEQFF.

This clonotype has a count of ten or more. The J gene is TRBJ2-7, the V gene TRBV11-2; 8 bases match TRBD1. The CDR3 loop spans 15 amino acids. V shed 3 bases, J shed 5 bases, and the junction held 9 bases outside the gene matches. Per the germline V gene, CDR1 is SGHAT and CDR2 is FQNNGV. Here the CDR3 DNA reads TGTGCCAGCAGCTTGACCGGGACAGGTCGCAACGAGCAGTACGTC. It yields the protein CASSLTGTGRNEQYV.

This clonotype appeared a few times. The V gene is TRBV6-5, the J gene TRBJ2-2, with TRBD2 identical over 10 bases. The germline gives CDR1 MNHEY, CDR2 SVGAGI. Trimming cost V 0 bases and J 2 bases; bases outside gene matches: 6. The CDR3 extends over 18 amino acids. CDR3 nucleotides: TGTGCCAGCAGTTACTCGACAGCGGGGGGGCCCAACACCGGGGAGCTGTTTTTT. Translated: CASSYSTAGGPNTGELFF.

This clonotype was recorded many times. V is TRBV6-1 and J is TRBJ2-2, with 10 nucleotides matching TRBD1. Germline loops: CDR1 MNHNS, CDR2 SASEGT. The CDR3 length is 15 residues. V dropped 7 bases and J dropped 3; count of bases not matched to a gene: 5. The CDR3 DNA reads as TGTGCCAGCACTGGGACAGGGGTTCACACCGGGGAGCTGTTTTTT. Its translation is CASTGTGVHTGELFF.

This clonotype was picked up many times. The chain uses TRBV28 and TRBJ2-5; 8 bases line up with TRBD1. Trimming at V came to 4 bases and at J to 4 bases, leaving 5 bases not matched to a gene. CDR1 is MDHEN, CDR2 SYDVKM, per germline. CDR3 length equals 14 residues. The CDR3 DNA is TGTGCCAGCAGTTACACTGGACAGGGAGAGACCCAGTACTTC. Protein sequence: CASSYTGQGETQYF.

This clonotype was seen more than once but under ten times. The chain has TRBV5-5 and TRBJ2-2; 9 nucleotides line up with TRBD1. V gave up 4 bases and J gave up 3 bases; unmatched junction bases: 4. This CDR3 comprises 15 residues. In germline, CDR1 is SGHKS, CDR2 YYEKEE (reference sequence). The CDR3 is CASSATGGHTGELFF. The CDR3 DNA reads TGTGCCAGCAGCGCTACAGGGGGCCACACCGGGGAGCTGTTTTTT.

The V and J genes are TRBV2 and TRBJ2-1; 8 bases match TRBD2. The CDR3 sequence is 14 residues long. Germline V gives CDR1 SNHLY, CDR2 FYNNEI. Trimming removed 4 bases from V and 4 bases from J; junction bases left unmatched: 3. For the CDR3, the DNA is TGTGCCAGCAGTGGCGCGGGGGGTTACAATGAGCAGTTCTTC. As protein: CASSGAGGYNEQFF.

The chain combines TRBV4-1 with TRBJ2-7; D may be TRBD2 (5 bases). The ends were cut back, 4 bases at V and 0 bases at J, with 19 bases in the middle. CDR3 length: 17 residues. Germline assignment: CDR1 MGHRA and CDR2 YSYEKL. The CDR3 region has the DNA TGCGCCAGCAGCCTCTGGGTGGCGGGCCAGAGCTCCTACGAGCAGTACTTC. Translation gives CASSLWVAGQSSYEQYF.

This clonotype was seen many times. The chain is built from TRBV6-1 and TRBJ1-3; TRBD1 is a possible D gene (6 bases). The germline V gene encodes CDR1 MNHNS and CDR2 SASEGT. CDR3 length equals 14 residues. V was trimmed by 6 bases and J by 4 bases, leaving 13 bases between them. In DNA, the CDR3 is TGTGCCAGCAGCCTCTGGGGGCAAGGAAACACCATATATTTT. This codes for CASSLWGQGNTIYF.

This clonotype has only one observation. This chain links TRBV6-1 with TRBJ2-7; no firm D call. V was pared by 7 bases and J by 7 bases, with 11 bases between. Germline loops: CDR1 MNHNS, CDR2 SASEGT. This CDR3 is 11 amino acids long. In nucleotides, the CDR3 is TGTGCCAGCACGCCGGACCCGGAGCAGTACTTC. It translates to CASTPDPEQYF.

Only a few counts were recorded for this clonotype. CDR3 nucleotides: TGTGCCAGCAGTGCCTCCTGGGGCAGGAAGCTCTCCTACGAGCAGTACTTC. This encodes CASSASWGRKLSYEQYF. This chain uses TRBV6-1 with TRBJ2-7; D may be TRBD1 (5 bases). V lost 4 bases and J lost 0, with 19 bases in between. There are 17 residues in the CDR3. Looked up from germline, CDR1 is MNHNS and CDR2 is SASEGT.

This chain joins TRBV7-3 and TRBJ2-6; D ambiguous. CDR3 length: 15 residues. Germline V gene data show CDR1 as SGHTA and CDR2 as FQGTGA. Trimming shortened V by 2 bases and J by 0 bases, and 5 bases separated the two germline ends. In nucleotides, the CDR3 is TGTGCCAGCAGCTTATGGCACTCTGGGGCCAACGTCCTGACTTTC. It translates to CASSLWHSGANVLTF. The complete variable domain, with remaining parts taken from reference TRBV7-3 and TRBJ2-6, reads GAGVSQTPSNKVTEKGKYVELRCDPISGHTALYWYRQSLGQGPEFLIYFQGTGAADDSGLPNDRFFAVRPEGSVSTLKIQRTERGDSAVYLCASSLWHSGANVLTFGAGSRLTVL.

The genes are TRBV12-3 or TRBV12-4 and TRBJ2-2; TRBD1 matches at 12 bases. The CDR3 runs to 16 residues. The trim removed 5 bases at V and 5 bases at J, leaving 6 bases unmatched. The CDR3 region is CASSDRDRGQTGELFF. CDR3 nucleotides: TGTGCCAGCAGTGACCGGGACAGGGGGCAGACCGGGGAGCTGTTTTTT.

The chain recombines TRBV2 with TRBJ1-4, with D uncertain. The germline V gene has CDR1 SNHLY and CDR2 FYNNEI. CDR3 length: 14 amino acids. Trimming took 3 bases from V and 5 from J, leaving 10 bases between them. DNA of the CDR3: TGTGCCAGCAGTGACCGGGGTCCGAATGAAAAACTGTTTTTT. Protein sequence: CASSDRGPNEKLFF.

This clonotype was seen ten or more times. This rearrangement joins TRBV7-8 to TRBJ2-2, with D possibly TRBD2 on 7 matching bases. Trimming removed 5 bases at V and 11 bases at J, with 24 bases between. Germline V gene data show CDR1 as SGHVS and CDR2 as FQNEAQ. CDR3 length: 16 amino acids. The CDR3 protein is CASSREGGGLQGELFF. In DNA form, the CDR3 reads TGTGCCAGCAGCCGAGAGGGCGGGGGCCTCCAAGGAGAGCTGTTTTTT.

This clonotype was picked up a small number of times. This chain links TRBV5-1 with TRBJ2-3; 8 nucleotides line up with TRBD2. CDR3 length: 17 amino acids. Trimming at V came to 0 bases and at J to 5 bases, leaving 11 bases not matched to a gene. Germline CDR1 SGHRS, CDR2 YFSETQ. CDR3 coding DNA: TGCGCCAGCAGCTTGGTAAAGGGTCTAGCGGGTGGAGATACGCAGTATTTT. Its translation: CASSLVKGLAGGDTQYF.

This clonotype has just a few counts. This chain joins TRBV29-1 and TRBJ2-1; D is possibly TRBD1 or TRBD2 (5 bases each). This CDR3 has 13 residues. Trimming left V 6 bases short and J 1 base short, with 10 bases between. Germline V gives CDR1 SQVTM, CDR2 ANQGSEA. Here the CDR3 reads CSVGPLSYNEQFF. The CDR3, as DNA: TGCAGCGTGGGACCCCTGTCCTACAATGAGCAGTTCTTC.

This clonotype was picked up a small number of times. The CDR3 DNA follows: TGTGCCACCAGCAGAGACAGGCTCTCGATCCAAGAGACCCAGTACTTC. Translating it yields CATSRDRLSIQETQYF. This rearrangement joins TRBV15 to TRBJ2-5; D gene ambiguous. Germline V lookup: CDR1 LNHNV, CDR2 YYDKDF (reference sequence). CDR3 length equals 16 residues. V was pared by 0 bases and J by 1 base, with 12 bases between.

This clonotype has only a few counts. The chain uses TRBV29-1 and TRBJ2-3, with D unresolved. The CDR3 is 11 residues long. In germline, CDR1 is SQVTM, CDR2 ANQGSEA. Trimming pared 7 bases from V and 3 bases from J, leaving 8 bases between. CDR3 bases: TGCAGCGATAAGGCAACAGATACGCAGTATTTT. Translating gives CSDKATDTQYF.

The chain has TRBV7-3 and TRBJ2-2; possible D gene TRBD2, 6 bases. Germline V gives CDR1 SGHTA, CDR2 FQGTGA. The CDR3 totals 18 residues. Trimming pared 1 base from V and 5 bases from J, leaving 20 bases between. CDR3 sequence reads: CASSLIGRGVADTGELFF. The DNA for the CDR3 is TGTGCCAGCAGCTTAATCGGGAGAGGGGTAGCGGATACCGGGGAGCTGTTTTTT. The whole variable domain, remainder taken from reference TRBV7-3 and TRBJ2-2, is GAGVSQTPSNKVTEKGKYVELRCDPISGHTALYWYRQSLGQGPEFLIYFQGTGAADDSGLPNDRFFAVRPEGSVSTLKIQRTERGDSAVYLCASSLIGRGVADTGELFFGEGSRLTVL.

V and J are TRBV20-1 and TRBJ2-7, with D possibly being TRBD2 (5 bases). Germline CDR1 reads DFQATT; CDR2 reads SNEGSKA (reference sequence). Trimming shortened V by 3 bases and J by 4 bases, and 10 bases separated the two germline ends. CDR3 length: 12 amino acids. In nucleotides, the CDR3 is TGCAGTGCTAGGGACTTGGAATACGAGCAGTACGTC. This encodes CSARDLEYEQYV.

This clonotype was seen a handful of times. The V call is TRBV20-1, the J call TRBJ1-2, with D unresolved. The CDR3 runs 13 residues. Per the germline V gene, CDR1 is DFQATT and CDR2 is SNEGSKA (reference sequence). V gave up 0 bases and J gave up 4 bases, with 9 bases separating them. The CDR3 spells CSAREREIYGYTF. The DNA for the CDR3 is TGCAGTGCTAGAGAGAGGGAAATCTATGGCTACACCTTC.

This clonotype was detected a few times. The V gene is TRBV6-1, the J gene TRBJ1-4; D possibly corresponds to TRBD1 (5 bases). This CDR3 is 15 amino acids long. CDR1 and CDR2 (germline): MNHNS, SASEGT. Trimming stripped 6 bases from V and 0 bases from J, with 11 bases between. CDR3 coding DNA: TGTGCCAGCAGGGGAGGAGGGGCAACTAATGAAAAACTGTTTTTT. Its translation is CASRGGGATNEKLFF.

V is TRBV15 and J is TRBJ1-1; TRBD1 might be the D (5 bases). Between the trimmed V and J ends, which lost 0 bases and 2 bases, there was a span of 10 bases. This CDR3 is 15 amino acids long. The germline V gene has CDR1 LNHNV and CDR2 YYDKDF (reference sequence). The CDR3 DNA follows: TGTGCCACCAGCAGAGATCGGGGGGTTAACACTGAAGCTTTCTTT. This encodes CATSRDRGVNTEAFF.